A selection of T cell receptor beta chains follows, all from one sample in a study of identical twins. One entry per CDR3 protein results from TCRdb running MiXCR on the 5' RACE reads. The sample includes 450,000 to 650,000 distinct CDR3 sequences, around 9.6% seen only once; the top ten take under 3%. These data were also reused for a study on yellow fever vaccine responses in identical twins.

The sequenced material came from PBMCs. These receptors were taken from a woman younger than 35 in good health. Each CDR3 is given with its conserved first and last residue. A D gene is named only where the DNA matches it firmly. Clone size is not always given. Where it is, it says once, few, many or a class for expanded clones.

>NA|TRBD1|TRBV27|TRBJ2-2
TGTGCCACCAAAGCGGGACAGGGGACCGGGGAGCTGTTTTTT
CATKAGQGTGELFF
>NA|NA|TRBV14|TRBJ2-7
TGTGCCAGCAGCCAAGATTACGGAAACCTCTGGGAGCAGTACTTC
CASSQDYGNLWEQYF
>many|TRBD1|TRBV7-8|TRBJ2-7
TGTGCCAGCAGCTTAGGGGGACAGTACGAGCAGTACTTC
CASSLGGQYEQYF
>NA|TRBD1|TRBV24-1|TRBJ2-1
TGTGCCACCCGAGGACAGGGTGGCTACAATGAGCAGTTCTTC
CATRGQGGYNEQFF
>NA|TRBD2|TRBV27|TRBJ2-7
TGTGCCAGCAGTTCCTCGTCTGATAGCGGGGGAACCTACGAGCAGTACTTC
CASSSSSDSGGTYEQYF
>many|TRBD1|TRBV7-6|TRBJ2-3
TGTGCCAGCAGCTTAGGCACGACAGGGACCACAGATACGCAGTATTTT
CASSLGTTGTTDTQYF
>many|TRBD2|TRBV3-1|TRBJ2-5
TGTGCCAGCAGCCCTCATCTAGCGGGGGGAGAGACCCAGTACTTC
CASSPHLAGGETQYF
>many|NA|TRBV29-1|TRBJ2-5
TGCAGCGTTGCAATCAGGGAAGAGACCCAGTACTTC
CSVAIREETQYF
>many|NA|TRBV12-3/TRBV12-4|TRBJ1-3
TGTGCCAGCAGTCCCGGACACTCTGGAAACACCATATATTTT
CASSPGHSGNTIYF
>NA|TRBD1|TRBV7-2|TRBJ2-7
TGTGCCAGCAGCGGCGGGGACAGGGGACCCGAGCAGTACTTC
CASSGGDRGPEQYF
>many|TRBD2|TRBV7-2|TRBJ2-3
TGTGCCAGCAGCATTAGCGGGAGAAGTTCAGATACGCAGTATTTT
CASSISGRSSDTQYF